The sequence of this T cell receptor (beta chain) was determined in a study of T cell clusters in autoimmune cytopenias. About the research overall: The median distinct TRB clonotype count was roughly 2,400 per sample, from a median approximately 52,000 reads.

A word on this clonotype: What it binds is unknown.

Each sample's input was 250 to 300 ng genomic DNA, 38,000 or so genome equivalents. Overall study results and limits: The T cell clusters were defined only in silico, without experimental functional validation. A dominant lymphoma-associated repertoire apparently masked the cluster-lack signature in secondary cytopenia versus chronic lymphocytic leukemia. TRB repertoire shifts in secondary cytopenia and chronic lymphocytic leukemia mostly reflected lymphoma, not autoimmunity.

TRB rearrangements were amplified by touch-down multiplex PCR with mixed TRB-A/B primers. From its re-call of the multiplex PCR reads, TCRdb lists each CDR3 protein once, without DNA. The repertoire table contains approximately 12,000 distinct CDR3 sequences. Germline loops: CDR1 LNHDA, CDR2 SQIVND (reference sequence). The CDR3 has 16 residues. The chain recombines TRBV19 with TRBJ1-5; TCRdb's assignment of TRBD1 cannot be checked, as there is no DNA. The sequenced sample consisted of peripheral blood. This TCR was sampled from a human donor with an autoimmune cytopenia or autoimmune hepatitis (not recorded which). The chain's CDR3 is CASSSGTAYSNQPQHF.